This T cell receptor beta chain derives from a study of blood T cell repertoires in COVID-19. Study-wide context: The United States, Italy and Spain provided the acute and convalescent COVID-19 samples. In each case, the material was cDNA or gDNA derived from T cells, B-cell-depleted T cells, or PBMCs.

Germline V gene data show CDR1 as MNHEY and CDR2 as SMNVEV (reference sequence). The length of the CDR3 is 16 residues. Trimming removed 11 bases from V and 5 bases from J; junction bases left unmatched: 13. The authors' processing: Using reference gene primer amplification, nucleated cell counts were estimated. Clones were read by immunoSEQ multiplex PCR, and TCRdb kept only the in-frame ones, dropping some. V, J and clone size are those of that table, while D and trimming were read from the DNA. The data hold some 230,000 clones, with approximately 81% observed a single time. The V gene is TRBV27, the J gene TRBJ2-3, with 13 bases that match TRBD2. This receptor was taken from a woman aged 55-70 years who had recovered from COVID-19. The sample was peripheral blood. The CDR3 bases are TGTGCCTCCTTCACCACTAGCGGGGGGGCAGTAGATACGCAGTATTTT. Protein sequence: CASFTTSGGAVDTQYF.